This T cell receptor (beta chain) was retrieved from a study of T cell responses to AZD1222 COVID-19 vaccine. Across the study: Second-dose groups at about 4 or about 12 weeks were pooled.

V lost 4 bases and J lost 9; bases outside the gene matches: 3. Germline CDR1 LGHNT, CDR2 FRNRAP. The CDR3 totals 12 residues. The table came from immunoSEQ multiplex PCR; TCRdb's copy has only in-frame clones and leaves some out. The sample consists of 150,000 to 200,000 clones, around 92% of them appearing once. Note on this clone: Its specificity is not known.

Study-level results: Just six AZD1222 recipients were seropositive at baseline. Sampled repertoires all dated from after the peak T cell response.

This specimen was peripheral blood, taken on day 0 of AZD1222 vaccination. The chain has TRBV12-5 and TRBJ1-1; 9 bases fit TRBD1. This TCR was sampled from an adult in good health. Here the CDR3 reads CASGSGTGQAFF. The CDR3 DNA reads TGTGCTAGTGGTTCCGGGACAGGGCAAGCTTTCTTT.